This paragraph reports one TCR beta chain. What it binds is not known. The data were obtained in a study of ipilimumab plus nivolumab after autologous stem cell transplantation. Findings and caveats of the study: The authors say TCR, Treg and microbiome findings warrant further study.

Checkpoint therapy with ipilimumab 1 mg/kg began 14 to 28 days after transplant. The assay was immunoSEQ multiplex PCR, and TCRdb's table has in-frame clones only and misses some. The sample has about 20,000 clones, less than 85% seen once; the top ten hold roughly 25%. The sample in question was PBMCs, obtained in a trial of ipilimumab plus nivolumab as post-transplant consolidation. The TCR originated in a male donor with diffuse large B-cell lymphoma.

In DNA form, the CDR3 reads TGTGCCAGCAGCTTGGCTAGTTCCACAGATACGCAGTATTTT. Protein: CASSLASSTDTQYF. This sequence joins TRBV5-4 and TRBJ2-3; the D is unclear. V was trimmed by 0 bases and J by 2 bases, leaving 7 bases between them. There are 14 residues in the CDR3. Per germline, CDR1 SGHNT and CDR2 YYREEE (reference sequence). Full variable domain (rest looked up from reference TRBV5-4 and TRBJ2-3): ETGVTQSPTHLIKTRGQQVTLRCSSQSGHNTVSWYQQALGQGPQFIFQYYREEENGRGNFPPRFSGLQFPNYSSELNVNALELDDSALYLCASSLASSTDTQYFGPGTRLTVL.